The 20 T cell receptor beta chains below come from one sample, sequenced in a study of cytomegalovirus exposure and HLA in healthy donors. Vbeta (60) and Jbeta (13) primers were used in the PCR. Libraries were prepared by immunoSEQ multiplex PCR; TCRdb keeps only in-frame clonotypes and omits some of them. The sample consists of approximately 70,000 clones, about 71% of them appearing once. The sample was PBMCs. These receptors were obtained from a woman aged 45-60 years in good health and CMV-seropositive.

Comment on this clone: Other DNA sequences in the same sample also yield this CDR3. The genes are TRBV9 and TRBJ1-1, with a weak D call TRBD1 (6 bases). Trimming shortened V by 6 bases and J by 4 bases, and 13 bases separated the two germline ends. The CDR3 spans 13 residues. Per the germline V gene, CDR1 is SGDLS and CDR2 is YYNGEE. In DNA, the CDR3 is TGTGCCAGCAACACAGGGCCGGGCACTGAAGCTTTCTTT. Translated: CASNTGPGTEAFF.

The chain employs TRBV15 and TRBJ1-5; no clear D gene. The CDR3 length is 14 residues. Trimming pared 4 bases from V and 5 bases from J, leaving 12 bases between. CDR1 is LNHNV, CDR2 YYDKDF, per germline (reference sequence). CDR3 sequence: CATSIRGTDQPQHF. CDR3 bases: TGTGCCACCAGCATCCGGGGAACGGATCAGCCCCAGCATTTT.

Concerning this clone itself: Relative to the germline gene, one junction end is altered; a read error may explain this. The V gene is TRBV30, the J gene TRBJ2-5; 12 bases fit TRBD2. The CDR3 extends over 13 amino acids. Germline V CDR1 and CDR2: GTSNPN, SVGIG (reference sequence). CDR3 nucleotides: TGTGCATGGACTAGCGGGGCGGGAGAGACCCAGTACTTC. This gives the protein CAWTSGAGETQYF.

A single count supports this clone. The rearrangement joins TRBV30 to TRBJ2-3; D not resolved. The CDR3 runs to 12 residues. Deletions cut 5 bases from V and 0 bases from J, with 6 bases between. Germline assignment: CDR1 GTSNPN and CDR2 SVGIG (reference sequence). This chain's CDR3 is CAWGRSTDTQYF. Here the CDR3 DNA reads TGTGCCTGGGGGCGAAGCACAGATACGCAGTATTTT. The entire variable domain, with the rest obtained from reference TRBV30 and TRBJ2-3, is as follows: SQTIHQWPATLVQPVGSPLSLECTVEGTSNPNLYWYRQAAGRGLQLLFYSVGIGQISSEVPQNLSASRPQDRQFILSSKKLLLSDSGFYLCAWGRSTDTQYFGPGTRLTVL.

The J gene is TRBJ2-2, the V gene TRBV7-2; 7 positions agree with TRBD2. Germline loops: CDR1 SGHTA, CDR2 FQGNSA. V gave up 6 bases and J gave up 6 bases; unmatched junction bases: 13. The CDR3 is 16 residues long. CDR3: CASRSVGAGRAGELFF. DNA of the CDR3: TGTGCCAGCAGATCGGTAGGGGCAGGGAGGGCCGGGGAGCTGTTTTTT.

The rearrangement uses TRBV29-1 and TRBJ1-1; unclear D gene. The CDR3 runs 12 residues. Germline CDR1 is SQVTM and CDR2 is ANQGSEA. Between the trimmed V and J ends, which lost 7 bases and 2 bases, there was a span of 11 bases. Here the CDR3 DNA reads TGCAGCGGTGACGTCCTAAACACTGAAGCTTTCTTT. Translated: CSGDVLNTEAFF. Full variable domain (remainder filled in from reference TRBV29-1 and TRBJ1-1): SAVISQKPSRDICQRGTSLTIQCQVDSQVTMMFWYRQQPGQSLTLIATANQGSEATYESGFVIDKFPISRPNLTFSTLTVSNMSPEDSSIYLCSGDVLNTEAFFGQGTRLTVV.

The chain has TRBV6-1 and TRBJ2-1, with TRBD2 matching over 7 bases. The trim removed 0 bases at V and 0 bases at J, leaving 2 bases unmatched. Germline CDR1 reads MNHNS; CDR2 reads SASEGT. The CDR3 covers 16 residues. CDR3 loop: CASSEAGGSSYNEQFF. In nucleotides, the CDR3 is TGTGCCAGCAGTGAAGCGGGCGGGAGCTCCTACAATGAGCAGTTCTTC.

This clone occurred a few times. The chain employs TRBV27 and TRBJ1-5; D unclear. Germline loops: CDR1 MNHEY, CDR2 SMNVEV (reference sequence). V was cut by 5 bases and J by 3 bases, with 8 bases left in between. This CDR3 has 13 residues. For the CDR3, the DNA is TGTGCCAGCAGTCCAAGCCTCAATCAGCCCCAGCATTTT. Its translation: CASSPSLNQPQHF.

The J gene is TRBJ1-1, the V gene TRBV28, with 8 bases matching TRBD1. This CDR3 is built from 15 residues. The germline gives CDR1 MDHEN, CDR2 SYDVKM. Trimming cost V 5 bases and J 2 bases; bases outside gene matches: 7. CDR3 nucleotides: TGTGCCAGCAGTACCACCGGGACAGGAAACACTGAAGCTTTCTTT. Its protein product is CASSTTGTGNTEAFF.

This chain uses TRBV5-1 with TRBJ2-6; 8 nucleotides line up with TRBD1. Germline loops: CDR1 SGHRS, CDR2 YFSETQ. V lost 3 bases, J lost 0 bases, and 14 bases stayed unmatched. The CDR3 sequence is 20 residues long. The CDR3 DNA is TGCGCCAGCAGCTCCAGCAGCCTGACAGGGGTGGGCTCTGGGGCCAACGTCCTGACTTTC. It translates to CASSSSSLTGVGSGANVLTF.

This clone appeared a few times. The chain links TRBV15 to TRBJ2-7, with 7 bases lining up with TRBD1. The CDR3 contains 19 residues. With 5 bases clipped from V and 0 bases from J, the junction kept 19 bases outside the gene matches. Germline values: CDR1 LNHNV, CDR2 YYDKDF (reference sequence). DNA of the CDR3: TGTGCCACCAGCGGTTCGCCGGGACAGCTCACCCGCTTCTCCTACGAGCAGTACTTC. Its protein is CATSGSPGQLTRFSYEQYF.

The chain recombines TRBV30 with TRBJ2-7, with a possible D match to TRBD2 (6 bases). Trimming removed 5 bases at V and 4 bases at J, with 9 bases between. The CDR3 contains 11 residues. Germline V CDR1 and CDR2: GTSNPN, SVGIG (reference sequence). CDR3 sequence (DNA): TGTGCCTGGGCCGGGGGATACGAGCAGTACTTC. Translating it yields CAWAGGYEQYF.

This sequence joins TRBV10-3 and TRBJ2-5, with D perhaps matching TRBD2 (5 bases). Germline V CDR1 and CDR2: ENHRY, SYGVKD. The CDR3 spans 13 residues. Deletions cut 3 bases from V and 5 bases from J, with 10 bases between. The CDR3 here is CAISELGGETQYF. The CDR3, as DNA: TGTGCCATCAGTGAACTAGGTGGGGAGACCCAGTACTTC.

V gene TRBV9 combines with J gene TRBJ2-7; 16 nucleotides agree with TRBD2. Germline CDR1 is SGDLS and CDR2 is YYNGEE. This CDR3 has 19 amino acids. Unmatched junction bases numbered 10, after V lost 3 bases and J lost 1 base. CDR3 bases: TGTGCCAGCAGCGAGCCCCTGGGACTAGCGGGAGGGCCATCCTACGAGCAGTACTTC. Protein sequence: CASSEPLGLAGGPSYEQYF.

This chain joins TRBV4-3 and TRBJ2-3; 11 bases align to TRBD2. The CDR3 has 15 residues. V was pared by 4 bases and J by 7 bases, with 7 bases of the junction left unmatched. The V gene's germline CDR1 is LGHNA and CDR2 YSLEER. The CDR3 bases are TGCGCCAGCAGCCGAGAGACTAGCGGGGCCAATACGCAGTATTTT. Translating it yields CASSRETSGANTQYF.

The gene calls are TRBV10-1 and TRBJ2-7; 12 bases line up with TRBD2. The CDR3 is 15 residues long. The V gene end was trimmed by 3 bases and the J gene end by 5 bases; junction bases not matched to a gene: 5. Germline CDR1 WNHNN, CDR2 SYGVQD (reference sequence). For the CDR3, the DNA is TGCGCCAGCAGTGACCTAGCGGGAGGGCCCAACGAGCAGTACTTC. Its translation is CASSDLAGGPNEQYF.

The chain has TRBV10-3 and TRBJ1-1; 7 nucleotides agree with TRBD1. V gave up 5 bases and J gave up 5 bases; unmatched junction bases: 5. Germline assignment: CDR1 ENHRY and CDR2 SYGVKD. CDR3 length equals 13 residues. The CDR3 is CAISSLTGTEAFF. The CDR3 DNA follows: TGTGCCATCAGTTCCCTGACAGGGACTGAAGCTTTCTTT.

This sequence joins TRBV28 and TRBJ2-7; D possibly corresponds to TRBD2 (5 bases). CDR3 size: 14 residues. Germline V gene data show CDR1 as MDHEN and CDR2 as SYDVKM. Deletions cut 2 bases from V and 6 bases from J, with 14 bases between. DNA for the CDR3: TGTGCCAGCAGTTTACATAGCCGGGGTCGCGAGCAGTACTTC. Translating gives CASSLHSRGREQYF.

This clone was recorded once. In nucleotides, the CDR3 is TGTGCCTGGAGCTTGTTAACAACAGATACGCAGTATTTT. Translated, it gives CAWSLLTTDTQYF. The chain joins TRBV30 to TRBJ2-3; the D is unclear. The CDR3 has 13 amino acids. The germline CDR1 and CDR2 sequences are GTSNPN and SVGIG (reference sequence). V was shortened by 3 bases and J by 3 bases, with 10 bases between the two germline ends.

The J gene is TRBJ2-7, the V gene TRBV5-5; weak D call: TRBD1 (6 bases). Trimming removed 2 bases at V and 4 bases at J, with 22 bases between. There are 17 residues in the CDR3. In germline, CDR1 is SGHKS, CDR2 YYEKEE (reference sequence). CDR3 sequence (DNA): TGTGCCAGCAGCTTCGGACGATTACAGGGATCCGGGTACGAGCAGTACTTC. Translating gives CASSFGRLQGSGYEQYF.